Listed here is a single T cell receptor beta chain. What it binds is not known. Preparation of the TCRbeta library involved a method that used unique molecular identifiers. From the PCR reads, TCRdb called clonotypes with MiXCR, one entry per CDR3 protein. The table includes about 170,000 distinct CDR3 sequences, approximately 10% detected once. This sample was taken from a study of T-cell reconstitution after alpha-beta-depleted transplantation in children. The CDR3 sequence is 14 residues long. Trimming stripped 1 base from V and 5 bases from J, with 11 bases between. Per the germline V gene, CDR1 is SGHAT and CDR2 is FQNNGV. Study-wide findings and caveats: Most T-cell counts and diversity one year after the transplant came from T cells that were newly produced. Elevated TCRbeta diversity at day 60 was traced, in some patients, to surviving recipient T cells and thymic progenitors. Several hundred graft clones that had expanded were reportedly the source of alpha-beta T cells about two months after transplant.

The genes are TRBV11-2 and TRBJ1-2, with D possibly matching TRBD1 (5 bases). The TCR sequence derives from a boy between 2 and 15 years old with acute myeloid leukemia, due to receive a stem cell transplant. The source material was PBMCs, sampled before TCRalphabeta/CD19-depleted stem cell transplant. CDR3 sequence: CASSLGGAQYGYTF. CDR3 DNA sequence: TGTGCCAGCAGCTTAGGGGGCGCTCAATATGGCTACACCTTC.